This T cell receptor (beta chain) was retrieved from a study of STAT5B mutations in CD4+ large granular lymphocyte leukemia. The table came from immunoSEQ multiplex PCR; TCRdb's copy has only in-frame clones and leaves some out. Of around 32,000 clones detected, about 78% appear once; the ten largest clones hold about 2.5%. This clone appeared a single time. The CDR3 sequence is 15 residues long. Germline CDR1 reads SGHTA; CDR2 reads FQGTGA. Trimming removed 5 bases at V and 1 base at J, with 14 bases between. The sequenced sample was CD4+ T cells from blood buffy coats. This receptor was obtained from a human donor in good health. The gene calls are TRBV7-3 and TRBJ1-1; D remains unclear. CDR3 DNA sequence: TGTGCCAGCAGCCCCGGCCGGGTTAGGAACACTGAAGCTTTCTTT. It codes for CASSPGRVRNTEAFF.